The text below deals with one T cell receptor beta chain. The method was immunoSEQ multiplex PCR; TCRdb's version includes in-frame clones alone and lacks a portion of them. The data show approximately 170,000 clones, about 83% seen once. These data belong to a study of blood T cell repertoires in COVID-19. The material sequenced was peripheral blood. This TCR was sampled from a woman over 75 with COVID-19, enrolled during active disease.

This chain's CDR3 is CASSPRWGAGETQYF. The CDR3 DNA sequence: TGTGCCAGCTCACCACGGTGGGGCGCCGGGGAGACCCAGTACTTC. The chain employs TRBV18 and TRBJ2-5; D possibly corresponds to TRBD1 (5 bases). Trimming cost V 1 base and J 5 bases, with 14 bases left between them. Looked up from germline, CDR1 is KGHSH and CDR2 is LQKENI. The CDR3 covers 15 residues.